The 2 T cell receptor beta chains below all came from one sample that was sequenced in a study of T cells in Graves' hyperthyroidism and ophthalmopathy. RNA transcripts served as the template for amplifying TCR beta CDR3 regions. A first-round RT-PCR of the TCR CDR3 used the HTBI primer set. Each CDR3 protein is one row after TCRdb ran MiXCR on the multiplex PCR reads. Of about 380,000 distinct CDR3 sequences listed, about 14% are singletons. The sequenced sample consisted of blood. The receptor set was obtained from a woman aged 30 to 39 with Graves' ophthalmopathy.

This clonotype was counted ten times or more. The chain couples TRBV5-1 to TRBJ2-1, with 9 bases aligning to TRBD2. The J segment lost 6 bases and the V segment lost 0 bases, leaving 7 bases of the junction unmatched. The CDR3 totals 16 residues. Germline loops: CDR1 SGHRS, CDR2 YFSETQ. CDR3 amino acids: CASSLARLAGSNEQFF. CDR3 sequence (DNA): TGCGCCAGCAGCTTGGCCCGGCTAGCGGGGAGCAATGAGCAGTTCTTC.

This clonotype was counted ten times or more. The genes are TRBV30 and TRBJ1-2; no reliable D call. The CDR3 covers 14 residues. Trimming pared 0 bases from V and 0 bases from J, leaving 8 bases between. Looked up from germline, CDR1 is GTSNPN and CDR2 is SVGIG (reference sequence). The DNA of the CDR3 is TGTGCCTGGAGTGTACCTCCTACTAACTATGGCTACACCTTC. Amino acids: CAWSVPPTNYGYTF.